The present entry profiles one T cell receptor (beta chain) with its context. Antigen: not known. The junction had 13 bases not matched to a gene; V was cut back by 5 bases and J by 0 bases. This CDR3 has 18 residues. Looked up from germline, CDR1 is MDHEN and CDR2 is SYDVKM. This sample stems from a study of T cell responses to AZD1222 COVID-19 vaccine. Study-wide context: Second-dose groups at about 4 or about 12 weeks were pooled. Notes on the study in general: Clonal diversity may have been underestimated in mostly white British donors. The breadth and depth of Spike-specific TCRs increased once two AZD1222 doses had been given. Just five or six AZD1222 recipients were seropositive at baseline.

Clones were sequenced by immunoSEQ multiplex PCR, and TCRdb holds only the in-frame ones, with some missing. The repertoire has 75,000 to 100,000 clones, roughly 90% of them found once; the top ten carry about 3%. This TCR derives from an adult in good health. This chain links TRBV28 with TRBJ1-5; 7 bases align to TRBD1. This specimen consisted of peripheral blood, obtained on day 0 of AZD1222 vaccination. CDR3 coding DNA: TGTGCCAGCAGTCGGCGGACAGGAGGCTTTATTAGCAATCAGCCCCAGCATTTT. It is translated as CASSRRTGGFISNQPQHF.